Each of the 8 T cell receptor beta chains below was sequenced from the same sample in a study of blood T cell repertoires in COVID-19. Clones were read by immunoSEQ multiplex PCR, and TCRdb kept only the in-frame ones, dropping some. The profile covers under 300,000 clones, with under 90% appearing a single time and approximately 1.5% taken by the ten largest. Input material: PBMCs or T cells enriched from blood (not recorded which). Receptors were obtained from a woman aged 35 to 49 who had recovered from COVID-19.

This clone has a single count. V is TRBV12-5 and J is TRBJ1-4; 7 bases agree with TRBD1. Germline CDR1 and CDR2: LGHNT and FRNRAP. The length of the CDR3 is 16 residues. The ends lost 2 bases at V and 5 bases at J; junction bases unmatched: 8. The CDR3 DNA follows: TGTGCTAGTGGTTTGTCCATACAGGGGACCAATGAAAAACTGTTTTTT. It specifies CASGLSIQGTNEKLFF. Full variable domain (rest looked up from reference TRBV12-5 and TRBJ1-4): DARVTQTPRHKVTEMGQEVTMRCQPILGHNTVFWYRQTMMQGLELLAYFRNRAPLDDSGMPKDRFSAEMPDATLATLKIQPSEPRDSAVYFCASGLSIQGTNEKLFFGSGTQLSVL.

The chain has TRBV11-2 and TRBJ2-7; TRBD2 matches 11 bases. The CDR3 is 16 residues long. Germline trimming cut 4 bases from V and 5 bases from J; bases unmatched to any gene: 10. The germline gives CDR1 SGHAT, CDR2 FQNNGV. CDR3 DNA sequence: TGTGCCAGCAGCTCAAGATCGACTAGCGGGGCCGACGAGCAGTACTTC. Translation: CASSSRSTSGADEQYF.

The chain combines TRBV19 with TRBJ2-1; TRBD2 agrees at 7 bases. This CDR3 comprises 15 residues. The V and J ends lost 6 bases and 8 bases, in that order; junction bases with no gene match: 13. The germline CDR1 and CDR2 sequences are LNHDA and SQIVND (reference sequence). CDR3 sequence reads: CASRPGLTILDEQFF. The CDR3, as DNA: TGTGCCAGTAGACCGGGACTAACGATACTCGATGAGCAGTTCTTC.

This chain joins TRBV5-1 and TRBJ2-5, with a weak D call TRBD1 (6 bases). Germline-derived CDR1 and CDR2 are SGHRS and YFSETQ. V was clipped by 2 bases and J by 3 bases, with 11 bases between them. There are 14 residues in the CDR3. CDR3 coding DNA: TGCGCCAGCAGCTTTTCACAGGGAAAAGAGACCCAGTACTTC. Amino acid sequence: CASSFSQGKETQYF.

The chain employs TRBV27 and TRBJ1-1; 7 positions agree with TRBD1. Germline CDR1 reads MNHEY; CDR2 reads SMNVEV (reference sequence). The CDR3 has 14 residues. Losses at the gene ends were 4 bases for V and 5 bases for J; bases not matched to a gene: 7. The CDR3 sequence is CASSSTGVATEAFF. The CDR3 nucleotides are TGTGCCAGCAGTTCAACAGGGGTAGCAACTGAAGCTTTCTTT.

The chain recombines TRBV4-1 with TRBJ2-1; perhaps TRBD2 as D (6 bases). Trimming shortened V by 5 bases and J by 2 bases, and 16 bases separated the two germline ends. Looked up from germline, CDR1 is MGHRA and CDR2 is YSYEKL. This CDR3 comprises 16 residues. CDR3 amino acids: CASSSPARDPYNEQFF. The CDR3 bases are TGCGCCAGCAGCTCCCCTGCGCGGGACCCCTACAATGAGCAGTTCTTC.

The rearrangement uses TRBV7-2 and TRBJ1-5; 7 bases match TRBD1. Germline values: CDR1 SGHTA, CDR2 FQGNSA. V gave up 6 bases and J gave up 1 base; unmatched junction bases: 6. This CDR3 is 15 amino acids long. Here the CDR3 reads CASSRDRVSNQPQHF. In DNA, the CDR3 is TGTGCCAGCAGTCGCGACAGGGTGAGCAATCAGCCCCAGCATTTT. The variable domain in full, with the rest retrieved from reference TRBV7-2 and TRBJ1-5, is GAGVSQSPSNKVTEKGKDVELRCDPISGHTALYWYRQSLGQGLEFLIYFQGNSAPDKSGLPSDRFSAERTGGSVSTLTIQRTQQEDSAVYLCASSRDRVSNQPQHFGDGTRLSIL.

The chain has TRBV7-3 and TRBJ2-2; 10 nucleotides line up with TRBD2. CDR1 is SGHTA and CDR2 is FQGTGA in the germline V gene. Trimming took 3 bases from V and 4 from J; bases not matched to a gene: 5. The CDR3 runs 16 residues. The CDR3 is CASSFTSGMSTGELFF. In DNA, the CDR3 is TGTGCCAGCAGCTTTACTAGCGGGATGAGCACCGGGGAGCTGTTTTTT.